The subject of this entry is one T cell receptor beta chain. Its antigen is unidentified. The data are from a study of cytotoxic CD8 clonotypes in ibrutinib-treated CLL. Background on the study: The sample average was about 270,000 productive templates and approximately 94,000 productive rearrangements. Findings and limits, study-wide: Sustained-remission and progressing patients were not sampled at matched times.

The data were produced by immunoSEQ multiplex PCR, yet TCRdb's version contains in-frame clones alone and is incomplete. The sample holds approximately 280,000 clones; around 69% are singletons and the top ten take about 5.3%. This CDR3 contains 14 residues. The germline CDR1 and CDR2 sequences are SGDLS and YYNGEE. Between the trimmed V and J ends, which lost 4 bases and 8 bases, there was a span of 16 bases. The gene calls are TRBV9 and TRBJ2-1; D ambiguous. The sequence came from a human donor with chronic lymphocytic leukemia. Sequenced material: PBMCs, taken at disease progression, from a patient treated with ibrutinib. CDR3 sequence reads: CASSSRTTSDEQFF. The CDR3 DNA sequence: TGTGCCAGCAGCAGCAGGACCACCAGCGATGAGCAGTTCTTC.